The clone carrying this T cell receptor beta chain has at least ten counts. Its antigen is undetermined. The data were taken from a study of T cells in Graves' hyperthyroidism and ophthalmopathy. General observations from the study: Researchers found most expanded thyroid clonotypes above 0.001 in blood as well.

The CDR3 sequence is 13 residues long. Germline assignment: CDR1 SNHLY and CDR2 FYNNEI. V lost 2 bases to trimming and J lost 4 bases, with 8 bases between them. Uncontrolled infections, other autoimmune diseases, pregnancy or lactation led to exclusion of patients. About 10 ml of fresh peripheral blood supplied the PBMCs. RNA transcripts yielded amplified TCR beta CDR3 regions. First-round RT-PCR targeting the TCR CDR3 was performed with the HTBI primer set. TCRdb reprocessed the multiplex PCR reads via MiXCR and lists one record per CDR3 protein. Among around 530,000 distinct CDR3 sequences listed, 17% were seen once.

The chain joins TRBV2 to TRBJ1-1, with D possibly matching TRBD1 (5 bases). The sequenced sample consisted of blood. This TCR was sampled from a woman aged 18-29 years with Graves' ophthalmopathy. CDR3 region: CASSETGFTEAFF. The CDR3 nucleotides are TGTGCCAGCAGTGAAACAGGTTTCACTGAAGCTTTCTTT.